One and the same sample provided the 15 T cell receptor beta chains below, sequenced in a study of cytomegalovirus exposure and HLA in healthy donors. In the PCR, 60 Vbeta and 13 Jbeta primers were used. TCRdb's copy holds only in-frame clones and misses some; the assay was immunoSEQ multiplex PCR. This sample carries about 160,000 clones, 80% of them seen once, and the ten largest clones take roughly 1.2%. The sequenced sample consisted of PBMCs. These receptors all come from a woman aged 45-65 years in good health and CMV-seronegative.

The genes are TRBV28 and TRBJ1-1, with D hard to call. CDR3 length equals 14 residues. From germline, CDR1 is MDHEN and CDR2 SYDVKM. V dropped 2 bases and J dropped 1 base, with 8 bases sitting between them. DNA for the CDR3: TGTGCCAGCAGTTTAAGCGGGTGGAACACTGAAGCTTTCTTT. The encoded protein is CASSLSGWNTEAFF.

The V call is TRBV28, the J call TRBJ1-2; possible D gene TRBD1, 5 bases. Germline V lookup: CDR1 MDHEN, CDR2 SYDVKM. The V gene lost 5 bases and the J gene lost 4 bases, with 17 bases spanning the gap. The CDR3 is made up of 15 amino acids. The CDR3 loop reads CASSQIQVVGYGYTF. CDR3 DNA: TGTGCCAGCAGTCAGATACAGGTCGTAGGCTATGGCTACACCTTC.

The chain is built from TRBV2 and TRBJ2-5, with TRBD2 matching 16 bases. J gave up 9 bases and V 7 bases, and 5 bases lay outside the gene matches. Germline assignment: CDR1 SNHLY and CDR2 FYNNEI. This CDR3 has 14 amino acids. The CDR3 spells CASIGTSGGAAQYF. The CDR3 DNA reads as TGTGCCAGCATCGGGACTAGCGGGGGGGCGGCCCAGTACTTC.

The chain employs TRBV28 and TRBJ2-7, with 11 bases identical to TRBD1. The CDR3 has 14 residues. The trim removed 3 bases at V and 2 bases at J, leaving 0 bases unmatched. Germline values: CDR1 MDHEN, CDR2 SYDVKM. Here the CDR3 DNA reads TGTGCCAGCAGTTTGGACAGGGGGCCCTACGAGCAGTACTTC. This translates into CASSLDRGPYEQYF.

CDR3 in amino acids: CASSLKGAGGYTF. The CDR3, as DNA: TGTGCCAGCAGCTTGAAAGGGGCCGGTGGCTACACCTTC. The gene calls are TRBV5-6 and TRBJ1-2; TRBD1 might be the D (5 bases). V shed 1 base and J shed 7 bases, with 11 bases lying between them. CDR3 length equals 13 residues. The V gene's germline CDR1 is SGHDT and CDR2 YYEEEE.

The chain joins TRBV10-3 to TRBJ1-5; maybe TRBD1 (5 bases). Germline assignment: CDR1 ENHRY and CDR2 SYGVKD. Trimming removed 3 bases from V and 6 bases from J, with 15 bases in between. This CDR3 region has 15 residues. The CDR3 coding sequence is TGTGCCATCAGTGAATTCGGGGGGACGGGTCAGCCCCAGCATTTT. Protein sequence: CAISEFGGTGQPQHF.

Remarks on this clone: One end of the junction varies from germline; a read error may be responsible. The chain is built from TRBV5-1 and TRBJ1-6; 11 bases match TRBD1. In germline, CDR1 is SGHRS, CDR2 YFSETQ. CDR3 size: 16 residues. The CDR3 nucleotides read TGCGCCAGCAGCGGGGGGACAGGGGGTTATAATTCACCCCCCCACTTT. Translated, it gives CASSGGTGGYNSPPHF.

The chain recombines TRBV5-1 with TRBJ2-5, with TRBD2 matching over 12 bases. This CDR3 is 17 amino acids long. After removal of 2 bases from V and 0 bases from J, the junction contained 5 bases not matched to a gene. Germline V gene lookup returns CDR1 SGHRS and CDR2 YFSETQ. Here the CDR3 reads CASSFGLAGGNQETQYF. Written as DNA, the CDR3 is TGCGCCAGCAGCTTCGGGCTAGCGGGAGGGAACCAAGAGACCCAGTACTTC.

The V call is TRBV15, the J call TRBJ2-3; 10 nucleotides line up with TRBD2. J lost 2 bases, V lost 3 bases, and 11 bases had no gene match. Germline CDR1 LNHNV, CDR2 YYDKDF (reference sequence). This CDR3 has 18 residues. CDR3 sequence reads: CATSRGGSSGGFTDTQYF. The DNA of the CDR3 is TGTGCCACCAGCAGGGGAGGGTCTAGCGGGGGATTCACAGATACGCAGTATTTT.

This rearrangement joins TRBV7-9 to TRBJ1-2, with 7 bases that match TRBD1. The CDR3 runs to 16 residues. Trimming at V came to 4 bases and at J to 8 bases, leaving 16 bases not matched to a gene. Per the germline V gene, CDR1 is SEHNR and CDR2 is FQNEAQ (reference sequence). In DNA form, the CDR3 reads TGTGCCAGCAGCTCAAGAGACGACAGGGATGAACTCGGCTACACCTTC. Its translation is CASSSRDDRDELGYTF.

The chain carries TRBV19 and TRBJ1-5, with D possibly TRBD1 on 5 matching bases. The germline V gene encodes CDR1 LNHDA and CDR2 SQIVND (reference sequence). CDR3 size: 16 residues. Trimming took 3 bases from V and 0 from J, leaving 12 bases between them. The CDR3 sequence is CASSIAGPNSNQPQHF. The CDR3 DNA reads TGTGCCAGTAGTATTGCAGGGCCTAATAGCAATCAGCCCCAGCATTTT.

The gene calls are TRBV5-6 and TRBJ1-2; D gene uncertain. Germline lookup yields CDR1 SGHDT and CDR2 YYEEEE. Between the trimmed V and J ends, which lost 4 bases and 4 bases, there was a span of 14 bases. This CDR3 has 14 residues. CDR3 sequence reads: CASSPGGYSYGYTF. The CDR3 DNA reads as TGTGCCAGCAGCCCCGGTGGGTACAGCTATGGCTACACCTTC.

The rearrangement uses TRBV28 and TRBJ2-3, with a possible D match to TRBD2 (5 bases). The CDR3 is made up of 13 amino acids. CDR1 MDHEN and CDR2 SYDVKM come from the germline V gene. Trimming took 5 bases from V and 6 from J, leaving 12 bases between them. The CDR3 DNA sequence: TGTGCCAGCAGTCAACTTAGAGGGGATACGCAGTATTTT. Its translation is CASSQLRGDTQYF.

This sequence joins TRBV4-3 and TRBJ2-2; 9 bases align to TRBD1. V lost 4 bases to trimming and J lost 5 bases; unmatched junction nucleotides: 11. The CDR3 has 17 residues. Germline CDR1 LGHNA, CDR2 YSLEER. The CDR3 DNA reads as TGCGCCAGCAGCCTAACATTGGGACAGGGCGGAACCGGGGAGCTGTTTTTT. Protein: CASSLTLGQGGTGELFF.

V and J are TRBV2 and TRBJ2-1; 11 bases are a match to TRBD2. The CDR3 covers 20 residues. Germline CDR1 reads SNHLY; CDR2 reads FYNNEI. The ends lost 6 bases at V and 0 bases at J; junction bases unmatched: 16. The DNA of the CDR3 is TGTGCCAGCAGCCAAACCCCTCTAGCGGGGGGCCCAAGCTCCTACAATGAGCAGTTCTTC. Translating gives CASSQTPLAGGPSSYNEQFF.